This T cell receptor (beta chain) originates from a study of T cell responses to AZD1222 COVID-19 vaccine. In regard to this clone: No antigen is known for it.

Whole-study findings and limits: Baseline seropositives among AZD1222 recipients totaled only six or seven. The reported proportion of spike-specific TCRs targeting unmutated variant regions was nearly half. With two AZD1222 doses given, Spike-specific TCR breadth and depth both rose.

Clones were read by immunoSEQ multiplex PCR, and TCRdb kept only the in-frame ones, dropping some. The sample carries 150,000 to 200,000 clones, roughly 90% recorded once. Germline assignment: CDR1 LNHNV and CDR2 YYDKDF (reference sequence). The V gene lost 8 bases and the J gene lost 6 bases, with 17 bases spanning the gap. The CDR3 is 14 residues long. This clonotype was obtained from an adult who received the AZD1222 COVID-19 vaccine. The rearrangement uses TRBV15 and TRBJ2-1; D might be TRBD1 (6 bases). Material: peripheral blood, obtained 28 days after the second AZD1222 dose. For the CDR3, the DNA is TGTGCCACCGCAACAGCCGGGACAAGCAATGAGCAGTTCTTC. It codes for CATATAGTSNEQFF.